This note documents a single TCR beta chain sequence. Its antigen is currently unknown. The data were taken from a study of cytomegalovirus exposure and HLA in healthy donors. Trimming removed 4 bases at V and 1 base at J, with 14 bases between. Germline V gene lookup returns CDR1 MNHNS and CDR2 SASEGT. This CDR3 comprises 15 residues. Notes on the study in general: Highly shared variants forming one cluster were likely a sequencing artifact.

Vbeta (60) and Jbeta (13) primers were used in the PCR. As processed by the authors: Per a later analysis, the number of unique TCR beta chains was approximately 80 million, of which 10 million to 11 million were shared. Assay: immunoSEQ multiplex PCR; the TCRdb copy retains only in-frame clones and omits some. The V and J calls and clone size are taken from that table; D and trimming were inferred from the DNA. The sample holds around 190,000 clones; about 86% are singletons and the top ten take less than 0.35%. The sequenced sample was PBMCs. V gene TRBV6-1 combines with J gene TRBJ2-7; perhaps TRBD1 as D (6 bases). This receptor was identified in a woman aged 30 to 39 in good health and CMV-seronegative. CDR3 residues: CASSGYFGTSYEQYF. The CDR3 nucleotides are TGTGCCAGCAGTGGATACTTTGGGACATCCTACGAGCAGTACTTC.